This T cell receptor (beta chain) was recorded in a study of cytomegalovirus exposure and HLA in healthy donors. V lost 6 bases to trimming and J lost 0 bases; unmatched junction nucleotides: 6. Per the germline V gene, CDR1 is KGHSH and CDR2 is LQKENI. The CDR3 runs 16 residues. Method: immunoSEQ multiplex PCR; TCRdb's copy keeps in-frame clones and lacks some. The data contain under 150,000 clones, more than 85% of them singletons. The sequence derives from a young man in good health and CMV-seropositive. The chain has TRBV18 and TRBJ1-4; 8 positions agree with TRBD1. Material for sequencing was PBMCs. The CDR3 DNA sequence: TGTGCCAGCTCGACCACAGGGGGAGCAACTAATGAAAAACTGTTTTTT. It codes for CASSTTGGATNEKLFF.